This record looks at one T cell receptor beta chain sequence and its context. Its antigen is unidentified. From germline, CDR1 is SGHNT and CDR2 YENEEA. V was pared by 5 bases and J by 7 bases, with 3 bases of the junction left unmatched. The CDR3 consists of 14 residues. PCR used 60 Vbeta primers and 13 Jbeta primers. Some clones are missing from TCRdb's copy, which holds only in-frame ones; the method was immunoSEQ multiplex PCR. The sample table includes over 70,000 clones. These data belong to a study of cytomegalovirus exposure and HLA in healthy donors. Findings and caveats of the study: Among immune exposure information, only CMV serostatus was available. Being productive about 87% or about 30% of the time was typical of most TCR beta V segments in an earlier analysis. An Asian-associated ancestry cluster reportedly showed fewer N-insertions than the roughly 600-donor mean in a later analysis.

This chain joins TRBV11-3 and TRBJ2-1, with 12 bases identical to TRBD2. The sequence came from a woman between 40 and 55 years old in good health and CMV-seropositive. The sample consisted of PBMCs. The chain's CDR3 is CASSRGLAGNEQFF. The CDR3, as DNA: TGTGCCAGCAGCCGAGGACTAGCGGGGAATGAGCAGTTCTTC. Complete variable domain (other parts from reference TRBV11-3 and TRBJ2-1): EAGVVQSPRYKIIEKKQPVAFWCNPISGHNTLYWYLQNLGQGPELLIRYENEEAVDDSQLPKDRFSAERLKGVDSTLKIQPAELGDSAVYLCASSRGLAGNEQFFGPGTRLTVL.